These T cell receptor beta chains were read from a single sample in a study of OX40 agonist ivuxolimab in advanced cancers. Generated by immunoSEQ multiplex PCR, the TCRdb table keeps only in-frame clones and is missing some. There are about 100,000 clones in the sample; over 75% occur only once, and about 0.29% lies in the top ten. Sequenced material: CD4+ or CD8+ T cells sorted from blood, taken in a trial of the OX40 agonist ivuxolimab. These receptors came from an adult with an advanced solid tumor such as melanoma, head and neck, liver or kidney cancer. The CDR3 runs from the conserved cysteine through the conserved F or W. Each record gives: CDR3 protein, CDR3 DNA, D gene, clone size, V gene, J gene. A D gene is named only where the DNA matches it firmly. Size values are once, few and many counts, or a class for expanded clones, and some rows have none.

CASGSRQEMNTEAFF	TGTGCCAGCGGTTCCCGACAGGAAATGAACACTGAAGCTTTCTTT	-	-	TRBV6-5	TRBJ1-1
CASRTRSSYEQYF	TGTGCCAGCAGGACTAGGAGCTCCTACGAGCAGTACTTC	-	-	TRBV6-6	TRBJ2-7
CASSVLERMGEQYF	TGTGCCAGCAGCGTATTGGAAAGGATGGGGGAGCAGTACTTC	-	-	TRBV9	TRBJ2-7
CASMASGLSSYNEQFF	TGTGCCAGCATGGCTAGCGGGCTAAGCTCCTACAATGAGCAGTTCTTC	TRBD2	-	TRBV28	TRBJ2-1
CASSEASGGVTEAFF	TGTGCCAGCAGTGAAGCGTCAGGGGGCGTCACTGAAGCTTTCTTT	TRBD1	-	TRBV6-1	TRBJ1-1
CASSLAGFEQYF	TGTGCCAGCAGCTTGGCAGGGTTCGAGCAGTACTTC	-	-	TRBV5-6	TRBJ2-7
CATTQGTSAQETQYF	TGTGCCACGACTCAAGGAACGTCGGCGCAAGAGACCCAGTACTTC	-	-	TRBV2	TRBJ2-5
CASSLEGQGAQGYTF	TGCGCCAGCAGCTTGGAAGGACAGGGGGCGCAAGGCTACACCTTC	TRBD1	-	TRBV5-1	TRBJ1-2
CASSPRRGGELFF	TGTGCCAGCTCACCACGGCGAGGCGGGGAGCTGTTTTTT	-	-	TRBV18	TRBJ2-2
CASSLYRGDTGELFF	TGTGCCAGCAGCTTATACAGGGGGGACACCGGGGAGCTGTTTTTT	TRBD1	once	TRBV7-8	TRBJ2-2
CASSQRTVQDIQYF	TGTGCCAGCTCACAAAGGACAGTTCAGGACATTCAGTACTTC	-	-	TRBV18	TRBJ2-4
CASSLVGTGLENEQFF	TGTGCCAGCAGTTTAGTCGGGACAGGGTTGGAAAATGAGCAGTTCTTC	TRBD1	-	TRBV28	TRBJ2-1
CASSQTGTSGTDTQYF	TGCGCCAGCAGCCAGACGGGGACTAGCGGAACAGATACGCAGTATTTT	TRBD2	-	TRBV4-1	TRBJ2-3
CASSGAGGGEQFF	TGTGCCAGCAGTGGGGCGGGAGGAGGTGAGCAGTTCTTC	TRBD2	-	TRBV2	TRBJ2-1
CASSGGLAGGGTDTQYF	TGTGCCAGCAGCGGCGGACTAGCGGGAGGGGGCACAGATACGCAGTATTTT	TRBD2	-	TRBV7-3	TRBJ2-3
CATSQQFYNEQFF	TGTGCCACCAGCCAACAGTTCTACAATGAGCAGTTCTTC	-	-	TRBV15	TRBJ2-1
CASSANRGQPQHF	TGCGCCAGCAGCGCGAATAGGGGTCAGCCCCAGCATTTT	-	-	TRBV4-3	TRBJ1-5
CASSQVPGTDTQYF	TGTGCCAGCAGCCAAGTTCCGGGCACAGATACGCAGTATTTT	-	-	TRBV14	TRBJ2-3
CASSPGGSHTGELFF	TGTGCCAGCAGCCCTGGGGGCAGCCATACCGGGGAGCTGTTTTTT	-	-	TRBV7-7	TRBJ2-2
CASSYGRGETQYF	TGTGCCAGCAGCTACGGCCGTGGAGAGACCCAGTACTTC	-	-	TRBV7-2	TRBJ2-5
CASSRAGTDTQYF	TGTGCCAGCAGCAGGGCTGGTACAGATACGCAGTATTTT	-	-	TRBV5-5	TRBJ2-3
CASSYHQGRQPQHF	TGTGCCAGCAGTTACCACCAGGGAAGACAGCCCCAGCATTTT	-	-	TRBV6-5	TRBJ1-5
CASSRGTSGYNEQFF	TGTGCCAGCTCACGCGGGACTAGCGGATACAATGAGCAGTTCTTC	TRBD2	once	TRBV18	TRBJ2-1
CASSLVTGATYEQYF	TGTGCCAGCAGCTTAGTTACCGGGGCAACCTACGAGCAGTACTTC	-	-	TRBV11-2	TRBJ2-7
CASSVGGRYEQYF	TGTGCCAGCAGTGTTGGGGGCCGGTACGAGCAGTACTTC	-	-	TRBV25-1	TRBJ2-7